This entry describes one TCR beta chain. Its antigen target is currently unknown. Nothing much larger sits one base from this clone, and base qualities are not available. These data originate in a study of control samples from healthy donors and cancer patients (dated by TCRdb to 2020 to 2022). Library preparation was by the immunoSEQ multiplex PCR assay. The clones in this table, taken by TCRdb from immuneACCESS, are in-frame only. Not every clone is retained; where verified, under half of the shortfall comes from an unresolved V gene, and the cause of the rest is unknown. The sample has tens of thousands of clones on record, about 90% of them singletons. Clones ranked in the top ten supply over 3.5% of the sample. The sequence derives from a woman between 45 and 60 years old in good health. The sample comprised blood.

The CDR3 reads CAISDRGSYNEQFF. In nucleotide form, the sequence is TGTGCCATTTCGGACAGGGGCTCCTACAATGAGCAGTTCTTC. The rearrangement joined TRBV24-1 to TRBJ2-1; TRBD1 lines up with 9 middle nucleotides. The CDR3 sequence holds 14 residues, the cysteine and phenylalanine included. Only the CDR3 part of the read is kept: 42 bases, read in frame from the first base. CDR1 and CDR2 were assigned from the germline V gene as KGHDR and SFDVKD. Relative to germline, V is missing 11 bases and J is missing 0 bases, with 4 bases of the junction outside any gene match.